A single sample is the source of the 5 T cell receptor beta chains below, sequenced in a study of post-analysis software for immune sequencing data. Findings and caveats of the study: Patients showed TRBV5-6, TRBV5-1 and TRBV20-1 among roughly 5 TRBV segments more frequent than in controls.

What these receptors recognize is not known. The library was made from cDNA and included unique molecular identifiers. TCRdb re-analysed the PCR reads in MiXCR, keeping a single row per CDR3 protein. The sample shows some 450,000 distinct CDR3 sequences, roughly 45% of them seen only once. The specimen was blood. The receptors were sampled from a girl between 5 and 17 years old with multiple sclerosis.

V usage is TRBV27 and J usage is TRBJ1-1; D is perhaps TRBD1 (5 bases). The germline V and J ends were trimmed by 7 bases and 1 base, with 16 bases remaining between them. The CDR3 totals 15 residues. The germline CDR1 and CDR2 sequences are MNHEY and SMNVEV (reference sequence). The CDR3 DNA sequence: TGTGCCAGCACTTCTCAGGGAAAAGGGAACACTGAAGCTTTCTTT. Encoded protein: CASTSQGKGNTEAFF.

This clonotype was seen ten or more times. The rearrangement uses TRBV4-1 and TRBJ2-5, with D perhaps being TRBD1 or TRBD2 (5 bases each). Germline V gene sequence: CDR1 MGHRA, CDR2 YSYEKL. This CDR3 spans 17 amino acids. Trimming took off 4 bases at V and 1 base at J, with 19 bases between the two ends. CDR3: CASSPTYVGDGQETQYF. The CDR3 DNA reads TGCGCCAGCAGCCCCACCTACGTGGGGGATGGCCAAGAGACCCAGTACTTC.

This chain connects TRBV2 to TRBJ2-4; D is unclear. The CDR3 length is 12 residues. V was pared by 7 bases and J by 4 bases, with 8 bases between. The germline gives CDR1 SNHLY, CDR2 FYNNEI. As DNA, the CDR3 is TGTGCCAGCATGGGCAAGAAAAACATTCAGTACTTC. Translation: CASMGKKNIQYF.

The CDR3 loop reads CASRTSGGYNEQFF. The CDR3 DNA reads TGTGCCAGCAGGACTAGCGGGGGATACAATGAGCAGTTCTTC. This chain uses TRBV7-2 with TRBJ2-1, with 12 positions matching TRBD2. Germline V gene data show CDR1 as SGHTA and CDR2 as FQGNSA. The V gene end was trimmed by 6 bases and the J gene end by 4 bases; junction bases not matched to a gene: 1. This CDR3 region has 14 residues.

In its sample, this clonotype ranks as medium-sized. The junction differs from germline at one of its ends, possibly a read error. The gene calls are TRBV12-3 or TRBV12-4 and TRBJ2-1; 11 bases are shared with TRBD2. The CDR3 runs to 17 residues. As DNA, the CDR3 is TGTGCCAGTAGTTGGGGGACTAGCGGATCCTTCTACAATGAGCAGTTCTTC. It is translated as CASSWGTSGSFYNEQFF.